This is a list of T cell receptor beta chains from one sample in a study of blood T cell repertoires in COVID-19. Sequencing was performed with immunoSEQ multiplex PCR; in TCRdb, only in-frame clones are kept and a portion is missing. The profile shows more than 150,000 clones, 80% to 90% of them singletons. The specimen was peripheral blood. The receptor source for this set is a man between 65 and 79 years old with active or convalescent COVID-19. Both conserved end residues are part of each CDR3. A D gene is named only where the DNA matches it firmly. Not all rows give a size; the values are once, few, many and, for expanded clones, a class.

abundance	d_gene	j_gene	v_gene	CDR3nt	CDR3aa
many	TRBD1	TRBJ1-2	TRBV19	TGTGCCAGTAGTCCCACCCGGACAGGCGGCGGCTACACCTTC	CASSPTRTGGGYTF
few	-	TRBJ1-5	TRBV6-1	TGTGCCAGCAGTGAAGAGGGACATTATAGCAATCAGCCCCAGCATTTT	CASSEEGHYSNQPQHF
-	-	TRBJ1-2	TRBV29-1	TGCAGCGTGGCGACACAGAACTATGGCTACACCTTC	CSVATQNYGYTF
once	TRBD1	TRBJ1-1	TRBV28	TGTGCCAGCAGTTCCCACGGGACAGGGCCAGAAGCTTTCTTT	CASSSHGTGPEAFF
few	-	TRBJ2-7	TRBV28	TGTGCCAGCAGTACAGGGTCCCACGAGCAGTACTTC	CASSTGSHEQYF
once	-	TRBJ2-1	TRBV6-5	TGTGCCACCTGGCGCAGGAACCTGGGCCATGAGCAGTTCTTC	CATWRRNLGHEQFF
-	TRBD1	TRBJ2-7	TRBV2	TGTGCCAGCAGCCAGGGGGTCTATGGGGTGAAGCAGTACTTC	CASSQGVYGVKQYF
-	-	TRBJ2-1	TRBV7-6	TGTGCCAGCAGCCAACGGAGTGAGCAGTTCTTC	CASSQRSEQFF
-	-	TRBJ1-5	TRBV15	TGTGCCACCAGCCTACTTCGGGTCCCCAATCAGCCCCAGCATTTT	CATSLLRVPNQPQHF
-	TRBD1	TRBJ2-1	TRBV7-3	TGTGCCAGCAGCTTGGGGACAGGGGTTGGAAATGAGCAGTTCTTC	CASSLGTGVGNEQFF
few	-	TRBJ1-2	TRBV19	TGTGCCAGTAGTCTCCGGAGCTACAACTATGGCTACACCTTC	CASSLRSYNYGYTF
-	TRBD2	TRBJ2-7	TRBV4-3	TGCGCCAGCAGCCAGGGAATAGCGGGTACGATCTACGAGCAGTACTTC	CASSQGIAGTIYEQYF
-	TRBD2	TRBJ2-7	TRBV28	TGTGCCAGCAGTTCACCCGCTAGCGGATCCTCCTACGAGCAGTACTTC	CASSSPASGSSYEQYF